This entry lists 18 T cell receptor beta chains sequenced from one sample in a study of blood T cell repertoires in COVID-19. Sequencing was performed with immunoSEQ multiplex PCR; in TCRdb, only in-frame clones are kept and a portion is missing. The sample yields roughly 500,000 clones, roughly 90% seen once. Sequenced sample: PBMCs or T cells enriched from blood (not recorded which). Receptors were obtained from a woman aged 40 to 50 who had recovered from COVID-19.

This chain uses TRBV28 with TRBJ1-1, with 7 positions matching TRBD1. The CDR3 runs 14 residues. Trimming at V came to 6 bases and at J to 4 bases, leaving 8 bases not matched to a gene. The V gene's germline CDR1 is MDHEN and CDR2 SYDVKM. The CDR3, as DNA: TGTGCCAGCAGCCCCACAGGGGTGACCACTGAAGCTTTCTTT. Its protein product is CASSPTGVTTEAFF.

Ten or more counts support this clone. The chain carries TRBV12-5 and TRBJ1-1, with 10 bases that match TRBD1. This CDR3 comprises 14 residues. J was trimmed by 10 bases and V by 6 bases; bases with no gene match: 11. In germline, CDR1 is LGHNT, CDR2 FRNRAP. CDR3 sequence reads: CASGSGTGDLSAFF. CDR3 bases: TGTGCTAGTGGGTCCGGGACAGGGGATTTATCAGCTTTCTTT.

The V and J genes are TRBV29-1 and TRBJ1-3, with D hard to call. The V end lost 0 bases, the J end lost 0 bases, and 12 bases lay between the germline ends. Germline loops: CDR1 SQVTM, CDR2 ANQGSEA. CDR3 length: 16 amino acids. CDR3 residues: CSVEDPYSHSGNTIYF. CDR3 sequence (DNA): TGCAGCGTTGAAGATCCGTACTCCCACTCTGGAAACACCATATATTTT. Looking up the rest from reference TRBV29-1 and TRBJ1-3 gives the full variable domain: SAVISQKPSRDICQRGTSLTIQCQVDSQVTMMFWYRQQPGQSLTLIATANQGSEATYESGFVIDKFPISRPNLTFSTLTVSNMSPEDSSIYLCSVEDPYSHSGNTIYFGEGSWLTVV.

This sequence joins TRBV19 and TRBJ1-5, with TRBD1 as a possible D gene (5 bases). Trimming removed 9 bases at V and 3 bases at J, with 18 bases between. There are 15 residues in the CDR3. Germline V gene sequence: CDR1 LNHDA, CDR2 SQIVND (reference sequence). CDR3 DNA sequence: TGTGCCAGCGTGAGGGACGGGGGACCCAATCAGCCCCAGCATTTT. Protein product: CASVRDGGPNQPQHF.

V and J are TRBV5-1 and TRBJ1-1; D is undetermined. Germline CDR1 reads SGHRS; CDR2 reads YFSETQ. The CDR3 covers 14 residues. V was clipped by 2 bases and J by 6 bases, with 14 bases between them. CDR3 sequence: CASSFGQTASEAFF. CDR3 bases: TGCGCCAGCAGCTTCGGCCAAACAGCCTCTGAAGCTTTCTTT.

This clone is a singleton in its sample. V gene TRBV5-6 combines with J gene TRBJ1-2; D uncertain. V was clipped by 1 base and J by 0 bases, with 10 bases between them. This CDR3 is 15 amino acids long. Germline values: CDR1 SGHDT, CDR2 YYEEEE. The CDR3 is CASSLIGGTNYGYTF. The CDR3 DNA reads as TGTGCCAGCAGCTTGATAGGCGGAACTAACTATGGCTACACCTTC.

The chain recombines TRBV5-4 with TRBJ1-3; 9 bases line up with TRBD1. Looked up from germline, CDR1 is SGHNT and CDR2 is YYREEE (reference sequence). J was trimmed by 4 bases and V by 2 bases; bases with no gene match: 4. The CDR3 is 15 residues long. CDR3 loop: CASSLQGAAGNTIYF. The CDR3 DNA is TGTGCCAGCAGCTTACAGGGGGCTGCGGGAAACACCATATATTTT.

The V and J genes are TRBV10-2 and TRBJ2-5, with 10 positions matching TRBD2. CDR1 and CDR2 (germline): WSHSY, SAAADI. The CDR3 covers 16 residues. V gave up 0 bases and J gave up 5 bases; unmatched junction bases: 6. DNA for the CDR3: TGCGCCAGCAGTGAGTCCGGCCTAGCGGGAGTTGAGACCCAGTACTTC. This encodes CASSESGLAGVETQYF.

The chain joins TRBV6-5 to TRBJ2-3, with TRBD2 matching 7 bases. Germline V CDR1 and CDR2: MNHEY, SVGAGI. The CDR3 covers 14 residues. V dropped 8 bases and J dropped 0; count of bases not matched to a gene: 5. CDR3: CASRLSGSTDTQYF. The CDR3, as DNA: TGTGCCAGCCGACTTAGCGGGAGCACAGATACGCAGTATTTT.

The V and J genes are TRBV19 and TRBJ1-2; 9 bases fit TRBD1. This CDR3 spans 14 amino acids. Per germline, CDR1 LNHDA and CDR2 SQIVND (reference sequence). Trimming at V came to 7 bases and at J to 5 bases, leaving 8 bases not matched to a gene. CDR3 bases: TGTGCCAGTATTGACAGGGGGATCGGGTATGGCTACACCTTC. Translating gives CASIDRGIGYGYTF.

The chain combines TRBV12-3 or TRBV12-4 with TRBJ2-1; the D gene is possibly TRBD2 (5 bases). The CDR3 spans 13 residues. The ends were cut back, 3 bases at V and 9 bases at J, with 12 bases in the middle. CDR3 loop: CASSLYSEGEQFF. The DNA of the CDR3 is TGTGCCAGCAGTTTGTATAGCGAGGGTGAGCAGTTCTTC.

The rearrangement joins TRBV18 to TRBJ1-2; D gene uncertain. Germline values: CDR1 KGHSH, CDR2 LQKENI. Between the trimmed V and J ends, which lost 3 bases and 4 bases, there was a span of 18 bases. The CDR3 totals 16 residues. CDR3 coding DNA: TGTGCCAGCTCACCTCAGACTGCCCCCCTGGGCTATGGCTACACCTTC. Translated: CASSPQTAPLGYGYTF.

The gene calls are TRBV29-1 and TRBJ2-1; TRBD1 matches 7 bases. The length of the CDR3 is 17 residues. The junction had 9 bases not matched to a gene; V was cut back by 1 base and J by 0 bases. Germline V gene sequence: CDR1 SQVTM, CDR2 ANQGSEA. DNA for the CDR3: TGCAGCGTTGAAGGGAGGACAGGTACCGGCTCCTACAATGAGCAGTTCTTC. It encodes CSVEGRTGTGSYNEQFF.

This rearrangement joins TRBV11-2 to TRBJ2-7; no clear D gene. This CDR3 is built from 15 residues. V was shortened by 3 bases and J by 2 bases, with 14 bases between the two germline ends. Germline V gene lookup returns CDR1 SGHAT and CDR2 FQNNGV. CDR3 nucleotides: TGTGCCAGCAGCTTGAATCCGACTGACCCCTACGAGCAGTACTTC. As protein: CASSLNPTDPYEQYF.

This clone has only a few counts. CDR3 in DNA: TGTGCCAGCAGTTTAGCGACAGCCAATGAGCAGTTCTTC. It specifies CASSLATANEQFF. The V and J genes are TRBV12-3 or TRBV12-4 and TRBJ2-1; TRBD1 is a possible D gene (5 bases). The ends were cut back, 0 bases at V and 6 bases at J, with 6 bases in the middle. The CDR3 loop spans 13 amino acids.

There are a few counts of this clone. This chain links TRBV19 with TRBJ1-1; no clear D gene. V lost 3 bases and J lost 3, with 8 bases in between. Per germline, CDR1 LNHDA and CDR2 SQIVND (reference sequence). The CDR3 totals 13 residues. This CDR3 is CASSIYGDTEAFF. The CDR3 region has the DNA TGTGCCAGTAGTATCTACGGGGACACTGAAGCTTTCTTT.

This clone appeared a single time. V usage is TRBV13 and J usage is TRBJ2-7; D call uncertain. Germline CDR1 is PRHDT and CDR2 is FYEKMQ (reference sequence). The CDR3 totals 14 residues. With 2 bases removed from V and 0 bases from J, the gap between germline ends came to 8 bases. Here the CDR3 reads CASSLKYSSYEQYF. CDR3 bases: TGTGCCAGCAGCTTAAAATACAGCTCCTACGAGCAGTACTTC.

The chain couples TRBV11-2 to TRBJ1-4, with TRBD1 identical over 7 bases. The CDR3 sequence is 16 residues long. V gave up 5 bases and J gave up 7 bases; unmatched junction bases: 13. The germline V gene encodes CDR1 SGHAT and CDR2 FQNNGV. Written as DNA, the CDR3 is TGTGCCAGCAGCCGATCCCTCCAGGGGGTAGGTGAAAAACTGTTTTTT. Protein sequence: CASSRSLQGVGEKLFF.